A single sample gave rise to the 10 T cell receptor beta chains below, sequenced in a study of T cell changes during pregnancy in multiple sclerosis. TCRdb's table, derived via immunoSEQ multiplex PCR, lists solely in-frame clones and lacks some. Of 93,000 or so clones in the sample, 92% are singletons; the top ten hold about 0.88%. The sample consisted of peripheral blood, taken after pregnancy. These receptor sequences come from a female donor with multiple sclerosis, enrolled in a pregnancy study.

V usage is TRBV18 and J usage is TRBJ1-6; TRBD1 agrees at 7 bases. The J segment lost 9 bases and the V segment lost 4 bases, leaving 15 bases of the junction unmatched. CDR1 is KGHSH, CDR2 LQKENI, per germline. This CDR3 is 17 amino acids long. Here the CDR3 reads CASSLFTRGQFPSPLHF. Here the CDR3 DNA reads TGTGCCAGCTCACTTTTCACCAGGGGACAGTTCCCTTCACCCCTCCACTTT.

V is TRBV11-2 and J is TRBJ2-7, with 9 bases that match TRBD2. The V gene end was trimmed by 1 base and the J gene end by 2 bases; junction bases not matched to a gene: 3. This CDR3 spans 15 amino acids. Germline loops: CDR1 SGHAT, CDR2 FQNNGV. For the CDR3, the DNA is TGTGCCAGCAGCTTAGGACTAGCGGCCCCCTACGAGCAGTACTTC. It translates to CASSLGLAAPYEQYF.

The CDR3 DNA reads as TGTGCCAGCAGTGCCTCCGGGGGGCCCTGGTACGAGCAGTACTTC. Amino acid sequence: CASSASGGPWYEQYF. The V and J genes are TRBV25-1 and TRBJ2-7, with D perhaps matching TRBD2 (7 bases). Per the germline V gene, CDR1 is MGHDK and CDR2 is SYGVNS. This CDR3 has 15 residues. Trimming cost V 4 bases and J 4 bases, with 17 bases left between them.

Written as DNA, the CDR3 is TGTGCCATCAGCCAACCGGGACAGGGGGCGAATGGCTACACCTTC. Translation: CAISQPGQGANGYTF. V and J are TRBV10-3 and TRBJ1-2, with TRBD1 identical over 12 bases. This CDR3 comprises 15 residues. V trimming: 6 bases; J trimming: 6 bases; junction bases outside the gene matches: 8. Germline V CDR1 and CDR2: ENHRY, SYGVKD.

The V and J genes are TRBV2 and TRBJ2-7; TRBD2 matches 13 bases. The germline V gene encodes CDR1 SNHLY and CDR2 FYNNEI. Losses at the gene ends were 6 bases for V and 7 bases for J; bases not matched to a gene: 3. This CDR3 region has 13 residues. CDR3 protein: CASSGLAGEEQYF. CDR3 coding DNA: TGTGCCAGCAGCGGACTAGCGGGGGAAGAGCAGTACTTC.

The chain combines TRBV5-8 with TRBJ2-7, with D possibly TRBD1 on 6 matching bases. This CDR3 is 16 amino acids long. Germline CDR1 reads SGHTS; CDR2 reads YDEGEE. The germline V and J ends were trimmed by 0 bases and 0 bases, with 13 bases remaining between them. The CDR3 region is CASSLELRQDSYEQYF. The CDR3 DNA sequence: TGTGCCAGCAGCTTGGAACTGCGACAGGACTCCTACGAGCAGTACTTC. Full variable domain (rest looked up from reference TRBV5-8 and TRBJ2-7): EAGVTQSPTHLIKTRGQQATLRCSPISGHTSVYWYQQALGLGLQFLLWYDEGEERNRGNFPPRFSGRQFPNYSSELNVNALELEDSALYLCASSLELRQDSYEQYFGPGTRLTVT.

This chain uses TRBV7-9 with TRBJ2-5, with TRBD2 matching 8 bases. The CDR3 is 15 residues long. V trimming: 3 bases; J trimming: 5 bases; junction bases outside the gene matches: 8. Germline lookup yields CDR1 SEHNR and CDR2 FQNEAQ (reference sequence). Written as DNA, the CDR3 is TGTGCCAGCAGCTTGAGTAGCGGGATTCGGGAGACCCAGTACTTC. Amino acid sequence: CASSLSSGIRETQYF.

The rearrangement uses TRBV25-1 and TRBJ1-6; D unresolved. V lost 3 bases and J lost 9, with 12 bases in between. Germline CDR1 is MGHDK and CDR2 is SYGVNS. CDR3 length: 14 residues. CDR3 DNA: TGTGCCAGCAGTGAGCCGGGGTTAAGTTCACCCCTCCACTTT. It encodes CASSEPGLSSPLHF.

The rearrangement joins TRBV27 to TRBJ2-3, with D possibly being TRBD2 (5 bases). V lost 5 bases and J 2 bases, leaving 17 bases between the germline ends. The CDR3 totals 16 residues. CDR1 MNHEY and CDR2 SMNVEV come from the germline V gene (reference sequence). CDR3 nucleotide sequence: TGTGCCAGCAGTCGAGGACCGACGGGATACACAGATACGCAGTATTTT. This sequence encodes CASSRGPTGYTDTQYF.

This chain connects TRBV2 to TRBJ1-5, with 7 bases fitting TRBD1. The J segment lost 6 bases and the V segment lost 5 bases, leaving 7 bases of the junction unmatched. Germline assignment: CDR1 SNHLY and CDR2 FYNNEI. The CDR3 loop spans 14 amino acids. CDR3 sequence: CASSLEAGGQPQHF. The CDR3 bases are TGTGCCAGCAGTCTGGAGGCAGGGGGTCAGCCCCAGCATTTT.